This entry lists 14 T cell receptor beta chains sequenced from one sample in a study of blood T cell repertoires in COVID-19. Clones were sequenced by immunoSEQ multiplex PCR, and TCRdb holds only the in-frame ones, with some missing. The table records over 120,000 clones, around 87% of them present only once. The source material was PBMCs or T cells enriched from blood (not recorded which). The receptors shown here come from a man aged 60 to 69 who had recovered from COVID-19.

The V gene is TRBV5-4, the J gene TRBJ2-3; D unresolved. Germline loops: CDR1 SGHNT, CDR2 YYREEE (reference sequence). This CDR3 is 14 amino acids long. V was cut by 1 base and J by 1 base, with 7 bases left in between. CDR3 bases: TGTGCCAGCAGCTTGAGCCTACGCACAGATACGCAGTATTTT. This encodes CASSLSLRTDTQYF.

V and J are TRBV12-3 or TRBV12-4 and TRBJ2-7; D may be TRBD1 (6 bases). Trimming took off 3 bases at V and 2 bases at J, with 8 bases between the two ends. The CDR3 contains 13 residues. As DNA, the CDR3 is TGTGCCAGCAGTTTTGGACAGACCTACGAGCAGTACTTC. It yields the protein CASSFGQTYEQYF.

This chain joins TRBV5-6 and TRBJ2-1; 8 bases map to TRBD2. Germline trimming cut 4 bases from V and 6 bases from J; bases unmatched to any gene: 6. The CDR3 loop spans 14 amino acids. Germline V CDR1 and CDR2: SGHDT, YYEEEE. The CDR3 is CASSGAGAGNEQFF. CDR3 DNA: TGTGCCAGCAGCGGAGCGGGAGCGGGCAATGAGCAGTTCTTC.

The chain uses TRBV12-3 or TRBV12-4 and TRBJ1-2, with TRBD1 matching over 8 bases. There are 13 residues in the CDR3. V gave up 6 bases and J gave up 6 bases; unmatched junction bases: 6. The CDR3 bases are TGTGCCAGCAGCGCGGACAGGGTCCATGGCTACACCTTC. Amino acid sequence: CASSADRVHGYTF.

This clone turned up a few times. As DNA, the CDR3 is TGTGCCAGTTCGACTAGCGAGGGAAATACGCAGTATTTT. Encoded protein: CASSTSEGNTQYF. The V call is TRBV13, the J call TRBJ2-3, with 8 bases aligning to TRBD2. The CDR3 extends over 13 amino acids. V lost 9 bases, J lost 7 bases, and 9 bases stayed unmatched. Germline lookup yields CDR1 PRHDT and CDR2 FYEKMQ (reference sequence).

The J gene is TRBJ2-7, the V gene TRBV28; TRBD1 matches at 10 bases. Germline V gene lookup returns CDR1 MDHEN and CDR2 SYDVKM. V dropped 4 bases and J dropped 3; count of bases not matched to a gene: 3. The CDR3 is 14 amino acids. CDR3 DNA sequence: TGTGCCAGCAGTTGGACAGGGGGGAACTACGAGCAGTACTTC. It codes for CASSWTGGNYEQYF.

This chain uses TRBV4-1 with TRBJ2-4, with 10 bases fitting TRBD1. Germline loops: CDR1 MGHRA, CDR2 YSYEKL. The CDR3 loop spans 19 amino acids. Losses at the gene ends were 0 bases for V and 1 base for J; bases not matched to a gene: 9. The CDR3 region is CASSQDVRAGQGAKNIQYF. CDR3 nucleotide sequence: TGCGCCAGCAGCCAAGATGTGAGGGCGGGACAGGGGGCCAAAAACATTCAGTACTTC.

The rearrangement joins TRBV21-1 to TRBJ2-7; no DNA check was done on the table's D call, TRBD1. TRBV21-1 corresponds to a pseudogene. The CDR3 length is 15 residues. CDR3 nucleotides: TGTGCCAGCAGCTACCGGGACATCGGTTTTTACGAGCAGTACTTC. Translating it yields CASSYRDIGFYEQYF.

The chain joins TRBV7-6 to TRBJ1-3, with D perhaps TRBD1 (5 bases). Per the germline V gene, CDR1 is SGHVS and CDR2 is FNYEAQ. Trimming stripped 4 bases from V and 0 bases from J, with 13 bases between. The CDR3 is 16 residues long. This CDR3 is CASSSLQGGSGNTIYF. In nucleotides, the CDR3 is TGTGCCAGCAGCTCGTTGCAGGGAGGCTCTGGAAACACCATATATTTT.

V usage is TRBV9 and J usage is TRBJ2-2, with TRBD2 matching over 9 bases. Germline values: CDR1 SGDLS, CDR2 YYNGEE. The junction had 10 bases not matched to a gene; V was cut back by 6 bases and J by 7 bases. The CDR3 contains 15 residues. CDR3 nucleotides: TGTGCCAGCACCGTCAGGGCGGGGGGGATCGGGGAGCTGTTTTTT. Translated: CASTVRAGGIGELFF.

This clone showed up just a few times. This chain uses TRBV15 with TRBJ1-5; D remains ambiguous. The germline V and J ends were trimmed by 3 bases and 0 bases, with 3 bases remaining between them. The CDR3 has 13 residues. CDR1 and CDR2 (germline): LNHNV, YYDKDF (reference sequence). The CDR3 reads CATSSNSNQPQHF. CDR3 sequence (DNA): TGTGCCACCAGCAGTAATAGCAATCAGCCCCAGCATTTT. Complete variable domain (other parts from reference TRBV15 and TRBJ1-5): DAMVIQNPRYQVTQFGKPVTLSCSQTLNHNVMYWYQQKSSQAPKLLFHYYDKDFNNEADTPDNFQSRRPNTSFCFLDIRSPGLGDTAMYLCATSSNSNQPQHFGDGTRLSIL.

The CDR3 spells CAISPGETEAFF. CDR3 DNA sequence: TGTGCCATCAGTCCAGGGGAAACTGAAGCTTTCTTT. The V call is TRBV10-3, the J call TRBJ1-1; the D gene is possibly TRBD1 (6 bases). V was cut by 5 bases and J by 5 bases, with 9 bases left in between. The CDR3 covers 12 residues. Germline V CDR1 and CDR2: ENHRY, SYGVKD.

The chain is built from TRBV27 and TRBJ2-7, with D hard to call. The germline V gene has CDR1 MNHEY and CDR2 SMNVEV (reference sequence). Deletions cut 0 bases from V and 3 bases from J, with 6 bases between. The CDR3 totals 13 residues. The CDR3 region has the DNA TGTGCCAGCAGTTTATCGGGCCGCTACGAGCAGTACTTC. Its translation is CASSLSGRYEQYF.

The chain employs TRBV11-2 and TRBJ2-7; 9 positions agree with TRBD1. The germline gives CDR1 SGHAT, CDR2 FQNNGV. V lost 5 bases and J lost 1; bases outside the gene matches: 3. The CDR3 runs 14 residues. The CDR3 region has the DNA TGTGCCAGCAGCAAAGGACAGGGGTCCTACGAGCAGTACTTC. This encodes CASSKGQGSYEQYF.